This TCR beta chain was found in a study of vaccination and CD4 T cells after COVID-19. This sample's treatment: roughly ten-day PBMC culture with coronavirus spike peptide pools or control peptides (ViraFEST assay). This CDR3 spans 17 amino acids. Trimming cost V 1 base and J 3 bases; bases outside gene matches: 12. Germline CDR1 and CDR2: SGHDT and YYEEEE. The Oncomine TCR Beta short-read assay was applied to DNA of cultured CD4+ T cells. One entry per CDR3 protein, called by TCRdb with MiXCR from the PCR reads. This table holds some 9,000 distinct CDR3 sequences, about 70% found once. On this clonotype itself: Its antigen is currently unknown.

The chain joins TRBV5-6 to TRBJ1-2, with 7 bases aligning to TRBD1. The sample here was CD4+ T cells from blood, cultured in vitro, taken before SARS-CoV-2 vaccination. The receptor was isolated from a human donor who had recovered from COVID-19. This CDR3 is CASSLSLRGQVDYGYTF. CDR3 DNA sequence: TGTGCCAGCAGCTTGTCTTTGAGGGGGCAGGTGGACTATGGCTACACCTTC.